This paragraph covers one T cell receptor beta chain sequence. Its specific antigen is unknown. Nothing much larger sits one base from this clone, and base qualities are not available. These data are taken from a study of blood T cell repertoires in COVID-19 (dated by TCRdb to 2020 to 2021). Study-level background: Samples from collaborators originated in the United States, Italy and Spain and spanned both the acute and convalescent phases of COVID-19. A de-identified subject ID, COVID-19 status, age in years and sex were almost always included in the sample metadata. The samples were drawn from the first 160 participants of the ongoing ImmuneRACE study and from 950 to 1,500 subjects provided by 6 global collaborators. The material from the prospective study consisted of cDNA or gDNA derived from T cells, B-cell-depleted T cells, or PBMCs. Where available, HLA class I and class II types were taken from metadata supplied by the sample provider and were not determined by assay-based typing. A freely available public database, intended as a resource for researchers studying the immune response to SARS-CoV-2, is where the repertoires were released. Deeply sampled blood TCRbeta repertoires from subjects exposed to, actively infected with, or recovered from COVID-19 were included in the dataset.

TCRbeta CDR3 regions were amplified from genomic DNA by means of the immunoSEQ Assay, a bias-controlled multiplex PCR. In the original analysis: Within the assay, amplification of reference gene primers was used to estimate how many nucleated cells each sample contained. To quantify the absolute abundance of each unique TCRbeta CDR3 rearrangement, sequence reads were collapsed and filtered. For each sample, productive Simpson clonality was calculated as the square root of Simpson's diversity index over productive rearrangements. The clones in this table, taken by TCRdb from immuneACCESS, are in-frame only. Not every clone is retained; where verified, under half of the shortfall comes from an unresolved V gene, and the cause of the rest is unknown. V and J calls and clone size are copied from that table; D and trimming were computed from the DNA. The sample has roughly 270,000 clones on record, roughly 80% of them singletons. The ten most abundant clones make up about 5% of the sample.

Broader findings and caveats from the paper: The quantity of clinical and demographic metadata differed by source and by participant and was supplied without curation.

CDR3 length: 17 amino acids, cysteine to phenylalanine. Just the 51-base CDR3 DNA is kept, in frame starting at base 1. Between the V and J ends, shortened by 1 base and 2 bases respectively, the junction contains 17 bases. CDR1 is given as KGHSH and CDR2 as LQKENI, both from the germline V gene. Participants in the prospective study were aged about 18 to 95 years, lived in 24 United States geographic areas, and enrolled through a virtual design. In the prospective study, cohorts were assigned on the basis of participant-reported clinical history obtained from a screening survey and a study questionnaire. Exposed participants had been in contact, within 2 weeks of entering the study, with a person who had a PCR-confirmed or clinician-diagnosed case of COVID-19. In the prospective study, whole blood, serum and a nasopharyngeal or oropharyngeal swab were collected from each participant by mobile phlebotomists. Participants in the prospective study had the option to provide additional blood draws and questionnaires over an approximately two-month period. Before DNA extraction, blood samples from the prospective study were shipped at room temperature or frozen.

Sequencing used PBMCs or T cells enriched from blood (not recorded which). The rearrangement combines TRBV18 with TRBJ1-2; 6 matching bases give a weak D call of TRBD1. This TCR derives from a man in his forties or fifties who had been exposed to COVID-19. The nucleotides read TGTGCCAGCTCACCACGGATTACAGGGTCGAAAAACTATGGCTACACCTTC. It codes for CASSPRITGSKNYGYTF. The CDR3, completed at both ends by the reference TRBV18 and TRBJ1-2 genes, gives the full variable domain NAGVMQNPRHLVRRRGQEARLRCSPMKGHSHVYWYRQLPEEGLKFMVYLQKENIIDESGMPKERFSAEFPKEGPSILRIQQVVRGDSAAYFCASSPRITGSKNYGYTFGSGTRLTVV.